This T cell receptor (beta chain) was observed in a study of control samples from healthy donors and cancer patients. Per the germline V gene, CDR1 is SEHNR and CDR2 is FQNEAQ (reference sequence). Trimming cost V 7 bases and J 5 bases, with 10 bases left between them. CDR3 length equals 12 residues. The table came from immunoSEQ multiplex PCR; TCRdb's copy has only in-frame clones and leaves some out. The data hold some 66,000 clones, with almost 85% observed a single time. The source is a man aged 40-49 years in good health. The specimen sequenced was blood. The gene calls are TRBV7-9 and TRBJ2-3, with unresolved D. The CDR3 region is CASTPLGDTQYF. The CDR3, as DNA: TGTGCCAGCACCCCCCTCGGAGATACGCAGTATTTT.